A selection of T cell receptor beta chains follows, all from one sample in a study of cytomegalovirus exposure and HLA in healthy donors. This table comes from immunoSEQ multiplex PCR, and its TCRdb copy is limited to in-frame clones, with some not included. The table lists approximately 190,000 clones, more than 65% of them singletons. The sequenced sample consisted of PBMCs. The source of these receptors is a man aged 35 to 55 in good health and CMV-seropositive. Both conserved end residues are part of each CDR3. The order of the fields is V gene, D gene, CDR3 length, J gene, clone size, CDR3 protein, CDR3 DNA. The D gene is left open where the match is weak. The size field is filled for only some rows; it gives once, few, many or a size class.

v_gene: TRBV6-5
d_gene: NA
len: 14
j_gene: TRBJ2-3
abundance: NA
CDR3aa: CASSYLTRGDTQYF
CDR3nt: TGTGCCAGCAGTTACTTGACTAGAGGAGATACGCAGTATTTT

v_gene: TRBV28
d_gene: TRBD2
len: 17
j_gene: TRBJ2-7
abundance: NA
CDR3aa: CASRPFSGGKGSGEQYF
CDR3nt: TGTGCCAGCAGACCCTTTAGCGGGGGAAAGGGATCGGGCGAGCAGTACTTC

v_gene: TRBV10-3
d_gene: TRBD2
len: 13
j_gene: TRBJ2-7
abundance: few
CDR3aa: CAISGDYSYEQYF
CDR3nt: TGTGCCATCAGCGGGGACTACTCCTACGAGCAGTACTTC

v_gene: TRBV27
d_gene: TRBD1
len: 15
j_gene: TRBJ1-2
abundance: NA
CDR3aa: CASSAFRTGNYGYTF
CDR3nt: TGTGCCAGCAGTGCTTTTCGGACAGGGAACTATGGCTACACCTTC

v_gene: TRBV7-6
d_gene: NA
len: 15
j_gene: TRBJ2-1
abundance: NA
CDR3aa: CASSLAWAQYNEQFF
CDR3nt: TGTGCCAGCAGCTTAGCCTGGGCGCAGTACAATGAGCAGTTCTTC

v_gene: TRBV27
d_gene: NA
len: 17
j_gene: TRBJ1-1
abundance: NA
CDR3aa: CASSSRPALIAGTEAFF
CDR3nt: TGTGCCAGCAGTTCAAGGCCTGCTTTGATCGCGGGCACTGAAGCTTTCTTT

v_gene: TRBV19
d_gene: TRBD2
len: 15
j_gene: TRBJ2-2
abundance: few
CDR3aa: CASSIAPGGTGELFF
CDR3nt: TGTGCCAGTAGTATAGCCCCGGGGGGCACCGGGGAGCTGTTTTTT

v_gene: TRBV7-2
d_gene: NA
len: 14
j_gene: TRBJ2-7
abundance: NA
CDR3aa: CASSLVVGDYEQYF
CDR3nt: TGTGCCAGCAGCTTAGTCGTAGGGGACTACGAGCAGTACTTC

v_gene: TRBV7-6
d_gene: TRBD2
len: 15
j_gene: TRBJ2-1
abundance: NA
CDR3aa: CASSLARGGIREQFF
CDR3nt: TGTGCCAGCAGCTTAGCCCGCGGGGGAATAAGGGAGCAGTTCTTC

v_gene: TRBV10-2
d_gene: NA
len: 16
j_gene: TRBJ2-7
abundance: NA
CDR3aa: CASSEMSRGYSYEQYF
CDR3nt: TGCGCCAGCAGTGAGATGAGCAGGGGCTACTCCTACGAGCAGTACTTC

v_gene: TRBV6-5
d_gene: TRBD2
len: 13
j_gene: TRBJ2-7
abundance: NA
CDR3aa: CASSKPGGFEQYF
CDR3nt: TGTGCCAGCAGTAAACCGGGGGGGTTCGAGCAGTACTTC

v_gene: TRBV2
d_gene: TRBD1
len: 13
j_gene: TRBJ1-2
abundance: few
CDR3aa: CASNTGGDYGYTF
CDR3nt: TGTGCCAGCAACACAGGGGGGGACTATGGCTACACCTTC

v_gene: TRBV5-4
d_gene: NA
len: 15
j_gene: TRBJ1-1
abundance: NA
CDR3aa: CASSLVVGGRTEAFF
CDR3nt: TGTGCCAGCAGCTTGGTTGTGGGGGGACGCACTGAAGCTTTCTTT

v_gene: TRBV7-9
d_gene: TRBD1
len: 16
j_gene: TRBJ1-2
abundance: NA
CDR3aa: CASSLAQGQGGYGYTF
CDR3nt: TGTGCCAGCAGCTTAGCGCAAGGACAGGGGGGCTATGGCTACACCTTC

v_gene: TRBV27
d_gene: NA
len: 18
j_gene: TRBJ2-7
abundance: NA
CDR3aa: CASSSSIPRGRGSYEQYF
CDR3nt: TGTGCCAGCAGTTCCTCCATCCCCAGGGGGCGGGGGTCCTACGAGCAGTACTTC

v_gene: TRBV5-6
d_gene: TRBD1
len: 15
j_gene: TRBJ2-2
abundance: few
CDR3aa: CASSRGQGATGELFF
CDR3nt: TGTGCCAGCAGCCGGGGACAGGGAGCCACCGGGGAGCTGTTTTTT

v_gene: TRBV19
d_gene: NA
len: 15
j_gene: TRBJ1-5
abundance: few
CDR3aa: CASSIGPMPNQPQHF
CDR3nt: TGTGCCAGTAGTATAGGGCCGATGCCCAATCAGCCCCAGCATTTT

v_gene: TRBV6-4
d_gene: NA
len: 14
j_gene: TRBJ2-7
abundance: NA
CDR3aa: CATKVDGSSYEQYF
CDR3nt: TGTGCCACCAAGGTGGACGGGAGCTCCTACGAGCAGTACTTC

v_gene: TRBV5-5
d_gene: NA
len: 15
j_gene: TRBJ1-5
abundance: NA
CDR3aa: CASSTGAGAYQPQHF
CDR3nt: TGTGCCAGCAGTACTGGGGCGGGGGCCTATCAGCCCCAGCATTTT

v_gene: TRBV6-1
d_gene: TRBD1
len: 15
j_gene: TRBJ1-2
abundance: NA
CDR3aa: CASSDSRGRNYGYTF
CDR3nt: TGTGCCAGCAGTGACTCCAGGGGGAGAAACTATGGCTACACCTTC

v_gene: TRBV6-1
d_gene: NA
len: 13
j_gene: TRBJ1-6
abundance: NA
CDR3aa: CAARTEYNSPLHF
CDR3nt: TGTGCCGCCCGGACAGAATATAATTCACCCCTCCACTTT

v_gene: TRBV18
d_gene: TRBD1
len: 16
j_gene: TRBJ1-1
abundance: NA
CDR3aa: CASSPRDQGVHTEAFF
CDR3nt: TGTGCCAGCTCACCGCGAGATCAGGGGGTCCACACTGAAGCTTTCTTT

v_gene: TRBV29-1
d_gene: NA
len: 13
j_gene: TRBJ1-1
abundance: NA
CDR3aa: CSVDLGAGLGTFF
CDR3nt: TGCAGCGTTGATTTGGGGGCAGGGTTGGGAACTTTCTTT

v_gene: TRBV5-1
d_gene: TRBD1
len: 14
j_gene: TRBJ2-7
abundance: NA
CDR3aa: CASSSSTGSYEQYF
CDR3nt: TGCGCCAGCAGCTCATCGACAGGGTCCTACGAGCAGTACTTC

v_gene: TRBV6-5
d_gene: TRBD1
len: 15
j_gene: TRBJ2-7
abundance: few
CDR3aa: CASSYGTGAGYEQYF
CDR3nt: TGTGCCAGCAGTTACGGGACAGGGGCGGGCTACGAGCAGTACTTC

v_gene: TRBV7-7
d_gene: NA
len: 13
j_gene: TRBJ2-2
abundance: NA
CDR3aa: CASSSTVPGELFF
CDR3nt: TGTGCCAGCAGCTCGACAGTCCCCGGGGAGCTGTTTTTT

v_gene: TRBV4-2
d_gene: TRBD2
len: 15
j_gene: TRBJ2-7
abundance: NA
CDR3aa: CASSPEGLAGYEQYF
CDR3nt: TGTGCCAGCAGCCCCGAGGGACTAGCGGGTTACGAGCAGTACTTC

v_gene: TRBV6-5
d_gene: TRBD1
len: 14
j_gene: TRBJ1-5
abundance: NA
CDR3aa: CASSVDRQGQPQHF
CDR3nt: TGTGCCAGCAGTGTGGACAGGCAAGGGCAGCCCCAGCATTTT

v_gene: TRBV6-5
d_gene: NA
len: 14
j_gene: TRBJ2-5
abundance: NA
CDR3aa: CASSYSHGPGAQYF
CDR3nt: TGTGCCAGCAGTTACTCCCACGGCCCTGGAGCCCAGTACTTC

v_gene: TRBV19
d_gene: NA
len: 15
j_gene: TRBJ1-5
abundance: NA
CDR3aa: CASSMGGAGGQPQHF
CDR3nt: TGTGCCAGTAGTATGGGGGGGGCAGGTGGTCAGCCCCAGCATTTT

v_gene: TRBV7-2
d_gene: TRBD2
len: 16
j_gene: TRBJ2-1
abundance: NA
CDR3aa: CASSLAWTRGYNEQFF
CDR3nt: TGTGCCAGCAGCTTAGCGTGGACTAGGGGTTACAATGAGCAGTTCTTC

v_gene: TRBV6-4
d_gene: NA
len: 15
j_gene: TRBJ2-3
abundance: NA
CDR3aa: CASSSTGPGADTQYF
CDR3nt: TGTGCCAGCAGCTCCACGGGCCCCGGGGCAGATACGCAGTATTTT

v_gene: TRBV5-4
d_gene: TRBD2
len: 13
j_gene: TRBJ2-1
abundance: NA
CDR3aa: CASSSGSSGGRFF
CDR3nt: TGTGCCAGCAGCTCCGGATCTAGCGGGGGGCGGTTCTTC

v_gene: TRBV5-1
d_gene: TRBD2
len: 16
j_gene: TRBJ2-5
abundance: NA
CDR3aa: CASSLGVSGVRETQYF
CDR3nt: TGCGCCAGCAGCTTGGGTGTTAGCGGGGTACGAGAGACCCAGTACTTC

v_gene: TRBV7-6
d_gene: NA
len: 13
j_gene: TRBJ2-3
abundance: NA
CDR3aa: CASSPGSTDTQYF
CDR3nt: TGTGCCAGCAGCCCGGGATCCACAGATACGCAGTATTTT

v_gene: TRBV6-1
d_gene: NA
len: 16
j_gene: TRBJ2-1
abundance: NA
CDR3aa: CASSEEGRAPPGEQFF
CDR3nt: TGTGCCAGCAGTGAAGAGGGCAGGGCCCCTCCAGGAGAGCAGTTCTTC

v_gene: TRBV4-1
d_gene: NA
len: 12
j_gene: TRBJ1-6
abundance: once
CDR3aa: CASSQDRVSLHF
CDR3nt: TGCGCCAGCAGCCAAGATCGGGTGTCCCTCCACTTT

v_gene: TRBV7-2
d_gene: NA
len: 12
j_gene: TRBJ1-2
abundance: NA
CDR3aa: CASSLGASGYTF
CDR3nt: TGTGCCAGCAGCTTAGGGGCGAGTGGCTACACCTTC

v_gene: TRBV15
d_gene: NA
len: 17
j_gene: TRBJ1-5
abundance: NA
CDR3aa: CATSRDLGSYSNQPQHF
CDR3nt: TGTGCCACCAGCAGAGATCTTGGGAGTTATAGCAATCAGCCCCAGCATTTT

v_gene: TRBV5-1
d_gene: TRBD2
len: 15
j_gene: TRBJ2-7
abundance: NA
CDR3aa: CASSLALADSYEQYF
CDR3nt: TGCGCCAGCAGCTTGGCACTAGCGGACTCCTACGAGCAGTACTTC

v_gene: TRBV2
d_gene: NA
len: 14
j_gene: TRBJ1-5
abundance: NA
CDR3aa: CASSEAQTIQPQHF
CDR3nt: TGTGCCAGCAGTGAAGCGCAGACTATTCAGCCCCAGCATTTT

v_gene: TRBV10-3
d_gene: TRBD1
len: 15
j_gene: TRBJ1-2
abundance: NA
CDR3aa: CAIRGTGRKSYGYTF
CDR3nt: TGTGCCATCAGAGGGACAGGGCGAAAGAGCTATGGCTACACCTTC

v_gene: TRBV6-1
d_gene: TRBD1
len: 12
j_gene: TRBJ1-2
abundance: NA
CDR3aa: CASSWTGDGYTF
CDR3nt: TGTGCCAGCAGCTGGACAGGGGATGGCTACACCTTC

v_gene: TRBV6-1
d_gene: TRBD2
len: 14
j_gene: TRBJ2-1
abundance: NA
CDR3aa: CASSGTSGRDEQFF
CDR3nt: TGTGCCAGCAGCGGGACTAGCGGGAGGGATGAGCAGTTCTTC

v_gene: TRBV10-1
d_gene: TRBD1
len: 16
j_gene: TRBJ2-7
abundance: NA
CDR3aa: CASSESVTGTSYEQYF
CDR3nt: TGCGCCAGCAGTGAGTCGGTGACAGGGACCTCCTACGAGCAGTACTTC

v_gene: TRBV5-1
d_gene: NA
len: 15
j_gene: TRBJ1-4
abundance: NA
CDR3aa: CASSLGGLANEKLFF
CDR3nt: TGCGCCAGCAGCCTCGGGGGGCTGGCTAATGAAAAACTGTTTTTT

v_gene: TRBV5-1
d_gene: NA
len: 14
j_gene: TRBJ2-5
abundance: NA
CDR3aa: CASSLDRAEGTQYF
CDR3nt: TGCGCCAGCAGCTTGGACAGGGCAGAAGGGACCCAGTACTTC